Listed here are 15 T cell receptor beta chains from one sample, sequenced in a study of blood T cell repertoires in COVID-19. Clones were sequenced by immunoSEQ multiplex PCR, and TCRdb holds only the in-frame ones, with some missing. This sample has approximately 300,000 clones, with 85% found just once. Sequencing was done on a sample of PBMCs or T cells enriched from blood (not recorded which). All receptors derive from a woman aged 25-40 years who had been exposed to COVID-19.

This chain links TRBV2 with TRBJ1-6; D is ambiguous. This CDR3 region has 14 residues. CDR1 is SNHLY and CDR2 is FYNNEI in the germline V gene. V shed 7 bases and J shed 7 bases, with 14 bases lying between them. The DNA for the CDR3 is TGTGCCAGCACTCGGACTGAGCGAAATTCACCCCTCCACTTT. Encoded protein: CASTRTERNSPLHF. Supplemented by reference TRBV2 and TRBJ1-6, the full variable domain reads EPEVTQTPSHQVTQMGQEVILRCVPISNHLYFYWYRQILGQKVEFLVSFYNNEISEKSEIFDDQFSVERPDGSNFTLKIRSTKLEDSAMYFCASTRTERNSPLHFGNGTRLTVT.

CDR3 DNA sequence: TGTGCCAGCAGCTTGCGGGCAGGGAGCACAGATACGCAGTATTTT. Protein sequence: CASSLRAGSTDTQYF. The V and J genes are TRBV5-4 and TRBJ2-3; tentatively, D is TRBD1 (5 bases). Trimming took off 1 base at V and 0 bases at J, with 9 bases between the two ends. CDR3 length: 15 residues. Per germline, CDR1 SGHNT and CDR2 YYREEE (reference sequence).

This chain links TRBV3-1 (or the pseudogene TRBV3-2) with TRBJ2-1; 8 bases map to TRBD2. With V trimmed by 0 bases and J by 8 bases, 12 bases remained unmatched. The CDR3 has 17 amino acids. Germline lookup yields CDR1 LGHDT and CDR2 YNNKEL (reference sequence). The CDR3 coding sequence is TGTGCCAGCAGCCAAGAGCGACCGGGGACTAGTTGGGATGAGCAGTTCTTC. Translation gives CASSQERPGTSWDEQFF.

The chain joins TRBV2 to TRBJ2-7; 7 nucleotides agree with TRBD1. This CDR3 is 12 amino acids long. Germline assignment: CDR1 SNHLY and CDR2 FYNNEI. V trimming: 6 bases; J trimming: 6 bases; junction bases outside the gene matches: 5. The CDR3 sequence: CASRQGSREQYF. CDR3 nucleotides: TGTGCCAGCAGACAGGGGTCTCGCGAGCAGTACTTC.

The V and J genes are TRBV11-2 and TRBJ1-2; perhaps TRBD1 as D (6 bases). The CDR3 runs to 13 residues. Germline V CDR1 and CDR2: SGHAT, FQNNGV. V gave up 5 bases and J gave up 7 bases, with 14 bases separating them. This chain's CDR3 is CASSPRGTGGYTF. Here the CDR3 DNA reads TGTGCCAGCAGCCCGAGGGGGACGGGTGGCTACACCTTC.

The chain has TRBV30 and TRBJ1-6; D remains ambiguous. The CDR3 runs to 15 residues. Between the trimmed V and J ends, which lost 5 bases and 7 bases, there was a span of 18 bases. CDR1 and CDR2 (germline): GTSNPN, SVGIG (reference sequence). The CDR3 sequence: CAWHYRERENSPLHF. The CDR3 region has the DNA TGTGCCTGGCATTACCGGGAAAGGGAAAATTCACCCCTCCACTTT.

The chain has TRBV27 and TRBJ2-3; weak D call: TRBD1 (5 bases). Trimming took 1 base from V and 3 from J, leaving 14 bases between them. The CDR3 length is 16 residues. CDR1 and CDR2 from the germline V gene are MNHEY and SMNVEV (reference sequence). CDR3 residues: CASSLFRGEGTDTQYF. CDR3 in DNA: TGTGCCAGCAGTTTATTTAGGGGCGAAGGGACAGATACGCAGTATTTT.

CDR3 sequence (DNA): TGTGCCATCAGTGAAATCTCCGGGGGACAGGGTTCGTATGGCTACACCTTC. This sequence encodes CAISEISGGQGSYGYTF. This chain uses TRBV10-3 with TRBJ1-2; 9 bases align to TRBD1. Germline values: CDR1 ENHRY, CDR2 SYGVKD. This CDR3 has 17 amino acids. V gave up 3 bases and J gave up 5 bases; unmatched junction bases: 13.

The rearrangement joins TRBV28 to TRBJ1-4, with a tentative D call TRBD1 (6 bases). V lost 6 bases to trimming and J lost 11 bases, with 16 bases between them. The V gene's germline CDR1 is MDHEN and CDR2 SYDVKM. The CDR3 contains 13 residues. CDR3 loop: CASSLSDRIKLFF. As DNA, the CDR3 is TGTGCCAGCAGCCTCTCCGACAGGATCAAACTGTTTTTT.

This clone appeared a few times. The V and J genes are TRBV6-5 and TRBJ1-1; possibly TRBD1 for D (6 bases). CDR1 MNHEY and CDR2 SVGAGI come from the germline V gene. V was cut by 3 bases and J by 0 bases, with 14 bases left in between. This CDR3 is built from 16 residues. CDR3 nucleotides: TGTGCCAGCAGTTATTCCCCGGACAGTCTGAACACTGAAGCTTTCTTT. Translated, it gives CASSYSPDSLNTEAFF.

The CDR3: CASSQESANSGANVLTF. For the CDR3, the DNA is TGCGCCAGCAGCCAAGAGAGTGCTAACTCTGGGGCCAACGTCCTGACTTTC. The J gene is TRBJ2-6, the V gene TRBV4-1; D not resolved. Germline CDR1 is MGHRA and CDR2 is YSYEKL. V lost 0 bases, J lost 0 bases, and 9 bases lay in between. The CDR3 spans 17 residues.

This chain's CDR3 is CASSLMAEQTNYGYTF. DNA of the CDR3: TGTGCCAGCAGCTTAATGGCCGAACAAACTAACTATGGCTACACCTTC. The chain has TRBV7-2 and TRBJ1-2; no firm D call. Germline V gene sequence: CDR1 SGHTA, CDR2 FQGNSA. The CDR3 extends over 16 amino acids. The V and J ends lost 2 bases and 0 bases respectively, with 13 bases between them.

This clone was counted between two and nine times. The chain carries TRBV9 and TRBJ1-2; D may be TRBD1 (6 bases). Germline lookup yields CDR1 SGDLS and CDR2 YYNGEE. The CDR3 contains 14 residues. V dropped 4 bases and J dropped 3 bases, with 13 bases sitting between them. CDR3 protein: CASSPWDTDYGYTF. CDR3 nucleotide sequence: TGTGCCAGCAGCCCCTGGGACACCGACTATGGCTACACCTTC.

The chain has TRBV6-5 and TRBJ1-2; 9 nucleotides agree with TRBD1. CDR1 is MNHEY, CDR2 SVGAGI, per germline. CDR3 length equals 14 residues. V gave up 4 bases and J gave up 2 bases; unmatched junction bases: 2. Here the CDR3 reads CASSWTGDNYGYTF. CDR3 sequence (DNA): TGTGCCAGCAGTTGGACAGGGGACAACTATGGCTACACCTTC.

The V gene is TRBV2, the J gene TRBJ1-5, with a tentative D call TRBD1 (6 bases). Germline V lookup: CDR1 SNHLY, CDR2 FYNNEI. The V and J ends lost 4 bases and 0 bases respectively, with 10 bases between them. This CDR3 contains 15 residues. The DNA for the CDR3 is TGTGCCAGCAGTGGAAGGGACAATAGCAATCAGCCCCAGCATTTT. This sequence encodes CASSGRDNSNQPQHF.